The 6 T cell receptor beta chains below were found in one sample sequenced in a study of identifying expanded T cells in peripheral blood. Profiled with immunoSEQ multiplex PCR; TCRdb holds only in-frame clones, not every one. This sample yields around 99,000 clones, of which about 87% are seen a single time; 7% to 9% belongs to the top ten. Sequencing was carried out using blood. These receptors were collected from a person aged 18-69 years in good health.

This chain uses TRBV4-2 with TRBJ2-1, with 10 nucleotides matching TRBD2. Germline lookup yields CDR1 LGHNA and CDR2 YNFKEQ. The CDR3 has 15 amino acids. Unmatched junction bases numbered 6, after V lost 3 bases and J lost 7 bases. The CDR3 here is CASSQPSAGGNEQFF. The CDR3 nucleotides are TGTGCCAGCAGCCAGCCTTCAGCGGGGGGGAATGAGCAGTTCTTC.

The chain couples TRBV28 to TRBJ1-1; D may be TRBD1 (5 bases). The ends were cut back, 6 bases at V and 0 bases at J, with 8 bases in the middle. CDR1 MDHEN and CDR2 SYDVKM come from the germline V gene. The CDR3 totals 13 residues. The CDR3 nucleotides are TGTGCCAGCAGCCCGACAGTGAACACTGAAGCTTTCTTT. As protein: CASSPTVNTEAFF. The full variable domain, with the rest looked up from reference TRBV28 and TRBJ1-1, is DVKVTQSSRYLVKRTGEKVFLECVQDMDHENMFWYRQDPGLGLRLIYFSYDVKMKEKGDIPEGYSVSREKKERFSLILESASTNQTSMYLCASSPTVNTEAFFGQGTRLTVV.

This clone came up a few times. The chain links TRBV7-6 to TRBJ2-1; no clear D gene. The CDR3 has 17 amino acids. Trimming took off 3 bases at V and 0 bases at J, with 15 bases between the two ends. Germline CDR1 is SGHVS and CDR2 is FNYEAQ. The chain's CDR3 is CASSFQKAESSYNEQFF. The DNA for the CDR3 is TGTGCCAGCAGCTTCCAAAAGGCGGAGAGCTCCTACAATGAGCAGTTCTTC.

The J gene is TRBJ1-4, the V gene TRBV6-5, with 8 bases aligning to TRBD1. This CDR3 comprises 15 residues. V dropped 2 bases and J dropped 6; count of bases not matched to a gene: 5. Germline V lookup: CDR1 MNHEY, CDR2 SVGAGI. The CDR3 sequence: CASSYSYRGDEKLFF. CDR3 DNA: TGTGCCAGCAGTTACAGCTACAGGGGGGATGAAAAACTGTTTTTT.

This rearrangement joins TRBV29-1 to TRBJ2-2; D may correspond to TRBD1 or TRBD2 (5 bases each). Trimming took 4 bases from V and 7 from J, leaving 16 bases between them. Germline assignment: CDR1 SQVTM and CDR2 ANQGSEA. The CDR3 is 14 amino acids. Written as DNA, the CDR3 is TGCAGCGTTGTGCGAGGGCAGGGCGTCGGGGAGCTGTTTTTT. Protein sequence: CSVVRGQGVGELFF.

The chain has TRBV28 and TRBJ2-2; possible D gene TRBD2, 6 bases. The CDR3 loop spans 16 amino acids. Looked up from germline, CDR1 is MDHEN and CDR2 is SYDVKM. The V end was cut by 8 bases, the J end by 4 bases, with 20 bases between. DNA of the CDR3: TGTGCCAGCCATATTAAGGATAGCGGTATCACCGGGGAGCTGTTTTTT. Amino acid sequence: CASHIKDSGITGELFF.